Included here is one T cell receptor beta chain sequence, with context. Its antigen is currently unknown. The DNA ends 3 residues before the CDR3 does, and the rest of the CDR3 is filled in from the germline J gene. The entry originates in a study of Tregs in tolerant kidney transplant recipients. Using immunoSEQ multiplex PCR, the repertoire was profiled, and TCRdb retains in-frame clones only, with some absent. The record lists approximately 6,400 clones, of which the ten most abundant hold approximately 40%. Recipients received nonmyeloablative bone marrow transplants from related graft donors, with transient mixed chimerism. CD4+CD25+CD127- Tregs, CD4+CD25- non-Tregs, CD4 and CD8 cells were sorted. With V trimmed by 0 bases and J by 0 bases, 7 bases remained unmatched. CDR1 and CDR2 from the germline V gene are SGHRS and YFSETQ. The CDR3 length is 17 residues. Broader study findings: Biological reproducibility was not directly addressed in this study. The small number of patients limits these findings pending further validation. Tolerant patients' donor-specific Tregs expanded beyond overall Tregs, suggesting antigen-driven growth.

The starting material was CD8+ T cells from blood (PBMCs), obtained 12 months after the transplant. The TCR was taken from a human patient who received a combined kidney and bone marrow transplant. Some T cells may have originated in the graft donor. The chain has TRBV5-1 and TRBJ1-1, with 8 bases fitting TRBD1. CDR3 region: CASSLVDRVTMNTEAFF. The part of the CDR3 DNA that was read is TGCGCCAGCAGCTTGGTGGACAGGGTCACGATGAACACTGAA.